Listed below are T cell receptor beta chains from one sample, sequenced in a study of OX40 agonist ivuxolimab in advanced cancers. Assay used: immunoSEQ multiplex PCR; TCRdb lists only in-frame clones, some missing. This sample has more than 65,000 clones; roughly 88% occur once, and the top ten carry 0.6% to 0.85%. The sequences come from CD4+ or CD8+ T cells sorted from blood, collected in a trial of the OX40 agonist ivuxolimab. The receptors derive from an adult with an advanced solid tumor such as melanoma, head and neck, liver or kidney cancer. Each CDR3 is given with its conserved first and last residue.

V	J	CDR3
TRBV20-1	TRBJ1-2	CSALTGNGYTF
TRBV5-1	TRBJ1-1	CASSLIQGGDTEAFF
TRBV18	TRBJ1-1	CASSPSRGLNTEAFF
TRBV2	TRBJ2-2	CASSLRGGTGELFF
TRBV19	TRBJ2-5	CASSIGTAQETQYF
TRBV28	TRBJ2-1	CASSLAGSFNEQFF
TRBV6-6	TRBJ2-5	CASSLTGTGGETQYF
TRBV10-3	TRBJ1-5	CAISERQGGDQPQHF
TRBV13	TRBJ2-3	CASSLWGDTQYF
TRBV6-6	TRBJ1-2	CASQDGQGYGYTF
TRBV6-5	TRBJ1-2	CASSYSGQVYGYTF
TRBV18	TRBJ1-3	CASSSRGNSGNTIYF
TRBV5-1	TRBJ2-2	CASTPLGLAGPIWNTGELFF
TRBV19	TRBJ2-5	CASSDRVVSETQYF
TRBV19	TRBJ1-5	CASSISAPTERYQPQHF
TRBV7-2	TRBJ1-5	CASSLVRGGQPQHF
TRBV6-5	TRBJ2-3	CASSSADRAVTDTQYF
TRBV5-6	TRBJ1-1	CASSLQGVFPEAFF
TRBV5-1	TRBJ1-1	CASSLAGRNTEAFF
TRBV19	TRBJ2-7	CASSNEWTSYEQYF
TRBV11-3	TRBJ2-2	CASSLVAGATGELFF
TRBV5-1	TRBJ1-2	CASSPRAGGTVGYGYTF
TRBV5-5	TRBJ2-1	CASSLGTAYNEQFF
TRBV2	TRBJ1-2	CASIPFGANGYTF
TRBV19	TRBJ1-3	CASSIGGSGNTIYF
TRBV7-2	TRBJ1-6	CASSSSGTGISPLHF
TRBV27	TRBJ2-2	CASSFSQGTGELFF
TRBV5-4	TRBJ2-1	CASSPTTSGGYNEQFF
TRBV11-3	TRBJ2-3	CASSFGASTDTQYF
TRBV20-1	TRBJ2-3	CSATTTDTQYF
TRBV19	TRBJ1-1	CASNDWRNTEAFF
TRBV18	TRBJ1-2	CASSADRVNGYTF
TRBV5-1	TRBJ2-3	CASRKQGLADTQYF
TRBV4-3	TRBJ2-4	CASSLNRGSAKNIQYF
TRBV4-3	TRBJ1-2	CASSQVDSPRGYTF
TRBV10-1	TRBJ2-2	CASSGGSSKPGELFF